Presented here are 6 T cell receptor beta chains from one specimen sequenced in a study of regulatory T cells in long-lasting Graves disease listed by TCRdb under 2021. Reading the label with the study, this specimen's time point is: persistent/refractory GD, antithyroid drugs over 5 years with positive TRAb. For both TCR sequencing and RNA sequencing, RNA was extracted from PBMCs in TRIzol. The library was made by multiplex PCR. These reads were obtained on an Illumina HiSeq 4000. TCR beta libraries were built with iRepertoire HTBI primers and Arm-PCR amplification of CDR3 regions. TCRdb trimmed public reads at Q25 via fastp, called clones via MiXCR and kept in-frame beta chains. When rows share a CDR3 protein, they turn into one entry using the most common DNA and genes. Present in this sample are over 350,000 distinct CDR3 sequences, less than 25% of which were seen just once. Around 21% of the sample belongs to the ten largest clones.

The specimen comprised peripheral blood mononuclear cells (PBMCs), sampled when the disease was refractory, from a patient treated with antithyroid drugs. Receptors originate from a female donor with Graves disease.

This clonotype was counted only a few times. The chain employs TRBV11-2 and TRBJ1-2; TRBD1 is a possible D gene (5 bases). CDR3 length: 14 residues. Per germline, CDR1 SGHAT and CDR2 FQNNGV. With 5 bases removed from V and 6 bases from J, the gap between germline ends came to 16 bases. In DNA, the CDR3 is TGTGCCAGCAGCCCCAGGGTTCTCGGAGATGGCTACACCTTC. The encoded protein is CASSPRVLGDGYTF.

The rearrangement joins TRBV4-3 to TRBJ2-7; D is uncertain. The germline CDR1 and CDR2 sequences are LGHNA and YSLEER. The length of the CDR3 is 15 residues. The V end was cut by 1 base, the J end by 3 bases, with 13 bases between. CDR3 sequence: CASSQGLYGDYEQYF. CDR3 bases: TGCGCCAGCAGCCAAGGGTTGTACGGAGACTACGAGCAGTACTTC.

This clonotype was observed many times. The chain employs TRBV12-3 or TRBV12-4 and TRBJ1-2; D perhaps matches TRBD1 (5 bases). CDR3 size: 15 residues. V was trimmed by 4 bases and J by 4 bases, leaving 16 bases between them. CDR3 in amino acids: CASSWGGGVGYGYTF. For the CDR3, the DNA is TGTGCCAGCAGTTGGGGTGGAGGGGTTGGCTATGGCTACACCTTC.

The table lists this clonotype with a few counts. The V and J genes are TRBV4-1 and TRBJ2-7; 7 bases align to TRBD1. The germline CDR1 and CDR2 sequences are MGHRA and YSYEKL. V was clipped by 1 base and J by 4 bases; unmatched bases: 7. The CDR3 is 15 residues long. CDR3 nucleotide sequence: TGCGCCAGCAGCCAAGTCCGGGACAGCTCGTACGAGCAGTACTTC. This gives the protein CASSQVRDSSYEQYF.

The CDR3 reads CSVEFPGQGRETQYF. The CDR3 DNA reads TGCAGCGTTGAATTTCCCGGACAGGGTCGAGAGACCCAGTACTTC. This rearrangement joins TRBV29-1 to TRBJ2-5, with 8 bases that match TRBD1. Germline assignment: CDR1 SQVTM and CDR2 ANQGSEA. The J segment lost 4 bases and the V segment lost 2 bases, leaving 9 bases of the junction unmatched. This CDR3 has 15 amino acids.

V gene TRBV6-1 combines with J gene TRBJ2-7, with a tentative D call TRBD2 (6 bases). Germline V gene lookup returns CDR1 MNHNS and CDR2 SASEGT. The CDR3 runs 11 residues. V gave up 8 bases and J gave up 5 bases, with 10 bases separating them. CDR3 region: CASRAGNEQYF. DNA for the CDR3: TGTGCCAGCCGGGCGGGGAACGAGCAGTACTTC.